This entry lists 14 T cell receptor beta chains sequenced from one sample in a study of T cell responses to AZD1222 COVID-19 vaccine. The table came from immunoSEQ multiplex PCR; TCRdb's copy has only in-frame clones and leaves some out. The table includes 180,000 or so clones, 90% to 95% detected once. The specimen comprised peripheral blood, sampled 28 days after the second dose of the MenACWY control vaccine. Source of these receptors: an adult who received the MenACWY meningococcal vaccine as a control.

This clone has just one count. The chain is built from TRBV7-8 and TRBJ2-7; 7 bases fit TRBD1. This CDR3 has 13 residues. The V segment lost 4 bases and the J segment 11 bases; nucleotides outside the gene matches: 11. The V gene's germline CDR1 is SGHVS and CDR2 FQNEAQ. This CDR3 is CASSYSLDRDEYF. The CDR3 DNA follows: TGTGCCAGCAGCTATTCTCTTGACAGGGATGAGTACTTC.

This chain links TRBV11-2 with TRBJ2-7; TRBD1 matches at 7 bases. Germline V lookup: CDR1 SGHAT, CDR2 FQNNGV. The CDR3 sequence is 16 residues long. Trimming at V came to 4 bases and at J to 5 bases, leaving 14 bases not matched to a gene. Here the CDR3 reads CASSSQGGALPNEQYF. The CDR3 coding sequence is TGTGCCAGCAGCTCCCAAGGGGGCGCCTTACCCAACGAGCAGTACTTC.

The rearrangement joins TRBV7-2 to TRBJ1-1, with 7 bases matching TRBD1. This CDR3 has 13 residues. The germline gives CDR1 SGHTA, CDR2 FQGNSA. With 5 bases clipped from V and 5 bases from J, the junction kept 5 bases outside the gene matches. The CDR3 region has the DNA TGTGCCAGCAGCGCAGACAGGGTAACTGAAGCTTTCTTT. This gives the protein CASSADRVTEAFF.

This clone is a singleton in its sample. The J gene is TRBJ1-1, the V gene TRBV5-1, with TRBD1 matching 11 bases. CDR1 and CDR2 from the germline V gene are SGHRS and YFSETQ. With 4 bases clipped from V and 5 bases from J, the junction kept 1 base outside the gene matches. The CDR3 runs to 13 residues. The CDR3 nucleotides are TGCGCCAGCAGCAGGGACAGGGGGACTGAAGCTTTCTTT. Its protein is CASSRDRGTEAFF.

The CDR3 here is CASSLRQTKNIQYF. The CDR3 DNA reads TGTGCCAGCAGCCTTAGACAGACCAAAAACATTCAGTACTTC. V usage is TRBV5-4 and J usage is TRBJ2-4, with TRBD1 as a possible D gene (5 bases). CDR3 size: 14 residues. Germline V gene sequence: CDR1 SGHNT, CDR2 YYREEE (reference sequence). The ends were cut back, 4 bases at V and 2 bases at J, with 10 bases in the middle.

The chain employs TRBV10-1 and TRBJ2-2; perhaps TRBD2 as D (5 bases). The V gene's germline CDR1 is WNHNN and CDR2 SYGVQD (reference sequence). CDR3 length equals 15 residues. Trimming shortened V by 4 bases and J by 0 bases, and 9 bases separated the two germline ends. CDR3 in DNA: TGCGCCAGCAGTGCGGGGAAACCGAACACCGGGGAGCTGTTTTTT. Protein: CASSAGKPNTGELFF.

The chain recombines TRBV9 with TRBJ2-5; no reliable D call. CDR3 size: 14 residues. Germline V CDR1 and CDR2: SGDLS, YYNGEE. V gave up 4 bases and J gave up 7 bases, with 17 bases separating them. The CDR3 DNA reads TGTGCCAGCAGCCCGCGGAAAGACTTGGGGACCCAGTACTTC. Translating it yields CASSPRKDLGTQYF.

The V gene is TRBV6-2 or TRBV6-3, the J gene TRBJ2-1, with D unclear. The ends were cut back, 4 bases at V and 6 bases at J, with 7 bases in the middle. The germline V gene has CDR1 MNHEY and CDR2 SVGEGT. There are 12 residues in the CDR3. The CDR3 DNA follows: TGTGCCAGCAGTTCATACCTCAATGAGCAGTTCTTC. Translating gives CASSSYLNEQFF.

V is TRBV5-1 and J is TRBJ1-4; no clear D. Trimming stripped 2 bases from V and 0 bases from J, with 5 bases between. The CDR3 totals 14 residues. CDR1 is SGHRS and CDR2 is YFSETQ in the germline V gene. In DNA form, the CDR3 reads TGCGCCAGCAGCTTTACCCCAACTAATGAAAAACTGTTTTTT. Translating it yields CASSFTPTNEKLFF.

This clone appeared a single time. DNA for the CDR3: TGTGCCAGCAGGCCGGACCTGGAGCCCCAGCATTTT. Encoded protein: CASRPDLEPQHF. V gene TRBV5-6 combines with J gene TRBJ1-5; the D is unclear. V dropped 5 bases and J dropped 8 bases, with 11 bases sitting between them. Germline lookup yields CDR1 SGHDT and CDR2 YYEEEE. The CDR3 contains 12 residues.

The chain combines TRBV5-1 with TRBJ2-7; D gene ambiguous. The CDR3 contains 14 residues. V was cut by 4 bases and J by 0 bases, with 11 bases left in between. CDR1 and CDR2 from the germline V gene are SGHRS and YFSETQ. This CDR3 is CASSQLESSYEQYF. The CDR3 DNA sequence: TGCGCCAGCAGCCAGCTAGAGAGCTCCTACGAGCAGTACTTC.

This clone was seen only once. The chain uses TRBV9 and TRBJ2-7, with 16 bases fitting TRBD2. The ends lost 4 bases at V and 7 bases at J; junction bases unmatched: 8. Germline V gene sequence: CDR1 SGDLS, CDR2 YYNGEE. The CDR3 is 16 amino acids. Here the CDR3 DNA reads TGTGCCAGCAGCCCGGGACTAGCGGGGGGGCCGGGGGAGCAGTACTTC. Translating it yields CASSPGLAGGPGEQYF. The full variable domain, its missing parts supplied by reference TRBV9 and TRBJ2-7, is DSGVTQTPKHLITATGQRVTLRCSPRSGDLSVYWYQQSLDQGLQFLIQYYNGEERAKGNILERFSAQQFPDLHSELNLSSLELGDSALYFCASSPGLAGGPGEQYFGPGTRLTVT.

The chain joins TRBV28 to TRBJ1-1; a weak D match, TRBD1 (6 bases). The CDR3 extends over 14 amino acids. The germline V gene has CDR1 MDHEN and CDR2 SYDVKM. V lost 8 bases to trimming and J lost 2 bases, with 15 bases between them. In nucleotides, the CDR3 is TGTGCCAGCCGGAGGGGGTCCCCAAACACTGAAGCTTTCTTT. Protein: CASRRGSPNTEAFF.

On this clone itself: The junction and the germline gene differ at one end; a read error may be behind it. This rearrangement joins TRBV6-5 to TRBJ1-2; D is uncertain. Germline assignment: CDR1 MNHEY and CDR2 SVGAGI. The CDR3 runs to 12 residues. The CDR3 DNA sequence: TGTGCCAGCAGTTACTCGAGAGAGTGGCCACGCTTC. Its protein is CASSYSREWPRF.